This T cell receptor beta chain was recovered during a study of T cell clonality in common variable immunodeficiency. Comment on this clone: The antigen is undetermined. The sequence runs out 3 residues before the end of the CDR3; the remainder is reconstructed from the germline J gene.

Study results and limitations: In common variable immunodeficiency, TCR beta chains reportedly carried fewer deletions and N-nucleotide insertions.

Data came from immunoSEQ multiplex PCR; TCRdb stores just in-frame clones and leaves some out. The sample includes some 15,000 clones. Trimming at V came to 3 bases and at J to 2 bases, leaving 7 bases not matched to a gene. The CDR3 extends over 16 amino acids. Germline-derived CDR1 and CDR2 are KGHDR and SFDVKD. The chain carries TRBV24-1 and TRBJ2-3, with 7 bases matching TRBD1. This TCR was recovered from a human donor with common variable immunodeficiency. Specimen: peripheral blood mononuclear cells. Partial CDR3 DNA: TGTGCCACCAGTGATACCCGGACAGGAGCCACAGATACG. As protein: CATSDTRTGATDT. The full CDR3 protein reads CATSDTRTGATDTQYF.